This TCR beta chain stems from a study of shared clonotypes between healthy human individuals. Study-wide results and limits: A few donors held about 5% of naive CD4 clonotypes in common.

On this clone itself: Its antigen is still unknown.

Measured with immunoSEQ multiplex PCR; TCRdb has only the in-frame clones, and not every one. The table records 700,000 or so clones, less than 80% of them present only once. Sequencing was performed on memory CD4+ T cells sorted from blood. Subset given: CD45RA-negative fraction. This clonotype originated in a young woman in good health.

Written as DNA, the CDR3 is TGTGCCACTAGGCTTGGAGGGGGCAACACCGGGGAGCTGTTTTTT. Translating gives CATRLGGGNTGELFF. The V gene is TRBV19, the J gene TRBJ2-2, with D possibly being TRBD1 (7 bases). V was clipped by 10 bases and J by 2 bases, with 17 bases between them. Germline CDR1 and CDR2: LNHDA and SQIVND (reference sequence). The CDR3 is made up of 15 amino acids.